The 32 T cell receptor beta chains given below trace back to one sample, sequenced in a study of blood T cell repertoires in COVID-19. Produced via immunoSEQ multiplex PCR; TCRdb's table is partial and in-frame only. The sample gives fewer than 250,000 clones, less than 85% of which show up once; 3% to 3.5% is in the top ten. Sequencing input: PBMCs or T cells enriched from blood (not recorded which). Receptor source: a woman in her thirties who had recovered from COVID-19.

The genes are TRBV5-1 and TRBJ1-6; TRBD1 agrees at 7 bases. CDR3 length equals 16 residues. With 0 bases clipped from V and 10 bases from J, the junction kept 10 bases outside the gene matches. Germline V lookup: CDR1 SGHRS, CDR2 YFSETQ. The CDR3 region is CASSLGWRQGDSPLHF. DNA for the CDR3: TGCGCCAGCAGCTTGGGATGGAGACAGGGCGACTCACCCCTCCACTTT.

The chain links TRBV10-3 to TRBJ2-1; D remains ambiguous. V lost 2 bases and J lost 8, with 10 bases in between. Germline CDR1 is ENHRY and CDR2 is SYGVKD. The CDR3 totals 13 residues. For the CDR3, the DNA is TGTGCCATCAGTGAGGTTAGCCCCCATGAGCAGTTCTTC. Protein: CAISEVSPHEQFF.

This sequence joins TRBV18 and TRBJ2-7, with 8 bases matching TRBD1. Per the germline V gene, CDR1 is KGHSH and CDR2 is LQKENI. The CDR3 has 14 residues. V lost 4 bases to trimming and J lost 3 bases; unmatched junction nucleotides: 5. In DNA, the CDR3 is TGTGCCAGCTCACAACGACAGGGGAACTACGAGCAGTACTTC. This encodes CASSQRQGNYEQYF.

This clone has just one count. This chain connects TRBV10-1 to TRBJ1-3; D is unresolved. With 0 bases removed from V and 5 bases from J, the gap between germline ends came to 11 bases. This CDR3 is 15 amino acids long. Germline V gene sequence: CDR1 WNHNN, CDR2 SYGVQD (reference sequence). CDR3 bases: TGCGCCAGCAGTGAGTCACGGGGATCCCGAAACACCATATATTTT. It specifies CASSESRGSRNTIYF.

In nucleotides, the CDR3 is TGTGCCATCAGACCGGGACTAGCGGGCTCCACAGATACGCAGTATTTT. Its translation: CAIRPGLAGSTDTQYF. The rearrangement links TRBV10-3 to TRBJ2-3, with TRBD2 matching 12 bases. Germline assignment: CDR1 ENHRY and CDR2 SYGVKD. The CDR3 spans 16 residues. The V segment lost 6 bases and the J segment 2 bases; nucleotides outside the gene matches: 6.

Written as DNA, the CDR3 is TGTGCCAGCAGTGCTCCGGGACTAGCCTACGAGCAGTACTTC. Translation gives CASSAPGLAYEQYF. V and J are TRBV27 and TRBJ2-7; 8 bases match TRBD2. The CDR3 loop spans 14 amino acids. The germline V gene encodes CDR1 MNHEY and CDR2 SMNVEV (reference sequence). V lost 5 bases, J lost 2 bases, and 5 bases stayed unmatched.

The chain carries TRBV4-1 and TRBJ1-2, with 9 bases matching TRBD1. The length of the CDR3 is 14 residues. After removal of 4 bases from V and 6 bases from J, the junction contained 6 bases not matched to a gene. Germline V gene data show CDR1 as MGHRA and CDR2 as YSYEKL. The CDR3 region is CASSLTGGANGYTF. DNA of the CDR3: TGCGCCAGCAGCCTCACAGGGGGCGCGAATGGCTACACCTTC.

The V call is TRBV5-4, the J call TRBJ1-4; 7 bases are a match to TRBD1. The germline gives CDR1 SGHNT, CDR2 YYREEE (reference sequence). There are 16 residues in the CDR3. The V and J ends lost 3 bases and 1 base, in that order; junction bases with no gene match: 6. The CDR3 DNA reads TGTGCCAGCAGCTCCTACAGGGGTGGAACTAATGAAAAACTGTTTTTT. It translates to CASSSYRGGTNEKLFF.

The chain carries TRBV28 and TRBJ1-2, with TRBD1 matching over 9 bases. V lost 2 bases, J lost 5 bases, and 15 bases stayed unmatched. The CDR3 has 18 amino acids. Germline CDR1 MDHEN, CDR2 SYDVKM. CDR3 region: CASSLSTGAPGQGYGYTF. CDR3 sequence (DNA): TGTGCCAGCAGTTTAAGTACCGGGGCCCCGGGACAGGGATATGGCTACACCTTC.

The chain combines TRBV21-1 with TRBJ2-7; TRBD2, the table's D call, was not compared with the DNA. TRBV21-1 counts as a pseudogene. The CDR3 runs to 22 residues. Here the CDR3 reads CASSKGLGSSLRLAGGSYEQYF. The DNA for the CDR3 is TGTGCCAGCAGCAAAGGTTTGGGTAGCAGCCTCCGACTAGCGGGAGGATCCTACGAGCAGTACTTC.

The chain employs TRBV3-1 (or the pseudogene TRBV3-2) and TRBJ1-3; 7 bases match TRBD1. V shed 5 bases and J 4 bases; nucleotides not matched to a gene: 8. The CDR3 loop spans 15 amino acids. The germline V gene encodes CDR1 LGHDT and CDR2 YNNKEL (reference sequence). CDR3 residues: CASSTSTGLGNTIYF. CDR3 coding DNA: TGTGCCAGCAGCACCTCGACAGGGCTCGGAAACACCATATATTTT.

The genes are TRBV11-2 and TRBJ2-7; D unresolved. This CDR3 region has 12 residues. Germline V gene lookup returns CDR1 SGHAT and CDR2 FQNNGV. Trimming removed 6 bases at V and 5 bases at J, with 11 bases between. The CDR3 is CASRSGVHEQYF. In DNA form, the CDR3 reads TGTGCCAGCAGATCAGGTGTCCACGAGCAGTACTTC.

The chain has TRBV28 and TRBJ1-1; 8 bases are a match to TRBD1. This CDR3 region has 14 residues. Germline trimming cut 5 bases from V and 1 base from J; bases unmatched to any gene: 3. CDR1 and CDR2 from the germline V gene are MDHEN and SYDVKM. The CDR3 here is CASSGQGTNTEAFF. In nucleotides, the CDR3 is TGTGCCAGCAGTGGACAGGGAACGAACACTGAAGCTTTCTTT.

J is TRBJ1-5 and V is TRBV2; possible D gene TRBD1, 5 bases. The germline V gene encodes CDR1 SNHLY and CDR2 FYNNEI. The V and J ends lost 8 bases and 6 bases respectively, with 20 bases between them. The CDR3 spans 15 residues. The CDR3 nucleotides read TGTGCCAGCTCGTGGGGCGGGGCAGGTTCTCAGCCCCAGCATTTT. Protein: CASSWGGAGSQPQHF.

This clone was seen only once. The genes are TRBV3-1 (or the pseudogene TRBV3-2) and TRBJ1-3, with 7 bases identical to TRBD1. V was clipped by 4 bases and J by 0 bases; unmatched bases: 18. The germline gives CDR1 LGHDT, CDR2 YNNKEL (reference sequence). The CDR3 contains 20 residues. The CDR3 region is CASSPERTGVSSNSGNTIYF. The DNA for the CDR3 is TGTGCCAGCAGCCCCGAGAGGACAGGAGTAAGTTCTAACTCTGGAAACACCATATATTTT.

This sequence joins TRBV6-5 and TRBJ2-3; D gene ambiguous. Germline values: CDR1 MNHEY, CDR2 SVGAGI. The CDR3 totals 13 residues. V was trimmed by 10 bases and J by 5 bases, leaving 16 bases between them. The CDR3 here is CATMTRPGDTQYF. CDR3 nucleotide sequence: TGTGCCACAATGACTCGGCCCGGAGATACGCAGTATTTT.

This clone was detected only a few times. Other DNA sequences in this sample translate to the same CDR3. The V call is TRBV12-3 or TRBV12-4, the J call TRBJ1-1; D ambiguous. V lost 2 bases and J 2 bases, leaving 6 bases between the germline ends. This CDR3 is built from 13 residues. The CDR3 nucleotides are TGTGCCAGCAGTTTAACGGTCAACACTGAAGCTTTCTTT. It yields the protein CASSLTVNTEAFF.

V gene TRBV24-1 combines with J gene TRBJ2-1; D may be TRBD2 (6 bases). Trimming took off 5 bases at V and 9 bases at J, with 13 bases between the two ends. This CDR3 region has 13 residues. Per germline, CDR1 KGHDR and CDR2 SFDVKD. This chain's CDR3 is CATSALTRAEQFF. The CDR3 region has the DNA TGTGCCACCAGTGCCCTGACTAGGGCTGAGCAGTTCTTC.

The chain uses TRBV10-3 and TRBJ2-5; no firm D call. The CDR3 has 11 amino acids. Deletions cut 4 bases from V and 4 bases from J, with 4 bases between. Per germline, CDR1 ENHRY and CDR2 SYGVKD. The CDR3: CAISAGETQYF. DNA for the CDR3: TGTGCCATCAGTGCCGGAGAGACCCAGTACTTC.

In nucleotides, the CDR3 is TGTGCCAGCATACAGGGGAGCTCCTATAATTCACCCCTCCACTTT. Its protein is CASIQGSSYNSPLHF. The chain recombines TRBV28 with TRBJ1-6, with TRBD1 matching 7 bases. The germline CDR1 and CDR2 sequences are MDHEN and SYDVKM. Trimming took 7 bases from V and 0 from J; bases not matched to a gene: 3. The CDR3 runs to 15 residues. The variable domain in full, with the rest retrieved from reference TRBV28 and TRBJ1-6, is DVKVTQSSRYLVKRTGEKVFLECVQDMDHENMFWYRQDPGLGLRLIYFSYDVKMKEKGDIPEGYSVSREKKERFSLILESASTNQTSMYLCASIQGSSYNSPLHFGNGTRLTVT.

The chain carries TRBV11-3 and TRBJ2-3; TRBD2 matches at 10 bases. This CDR3 spans 19 amino acids. CDR1 SGHNT and CDR2 YENEEA come from the germline V gene. The trim removed 3 bases at V and 0 bases at J, leaving 12 bases unmatched. The CDR3 sequence: CASSFGSSGGAYSTDTQYF. CDR3 nucleotides: TGTGCCAGCAGCTTCGGTTCTAGCGGGGGCGCATACAGCACAGATACGCAGTATTTT.

This rearrangement joins TRBV19 to TRBJ1-2; D is ambiguous. Germline V gene sequence: CDR1 LNHDA, CDR2 SQIVND (reference sequence). Deletions cut 3 bases from V and 6 bases from J, with 8 bases between. The length of the CDR3 is 12 residues. The CDR3 loop is CASSMPRNGYTF. The CDR3 DNA sequence: TGTGCCAGTAGTATGCCCAGGAATGGCTACACCTTC.

The chain uses TRBV5-6 and TRBJ1-1; 9 bases are a match to TRBD1. The CDR3 extends over 13 amino acids. Germline V gene data show CDR1 as SGHDT and CDR2 as YYEEEE. The J segment lost 4 bases and the V segment lost 3 bases, leaving 1 base of the junction unmatched. The CDR3 coding sequence is TGTGCCAGCAGCTGGGACAGGGTCACTGAAGCTTTCTTT. It codes for CASSWDRVTEAFF. Variable domain in full (rest from reference TRBV5-6 and TRBJ1-1): DAGVTQSPTHLIKTRGQQVTLRCSPKSGHDTVSWYQQALGQGPQFIFQYYEEEERQRGNFPDRFSGHQFPNYSSELNVNALLLGDSALYLCASSWDRVTEAFFGQGTRLTVV.

This clone has a single count. The V call is TRBV30, the J call TRBJ1-2; D uncertain. Germline CDR1 reads GTSNPN; CDR2 reads SVGIG (reference sequence). The CDR3 is 11 amino acids. V was clipped by 3 bases and J by 5 bases, with 7 bases between them. CDR3 in DNA: TGTGCCTGGAGCGCTATTTATGGCTACACCTTC. Protein: CAWSAIYGYTF.

This sequence joins TRBV6-5 and TRBJ1-1, with D unclear. The V end lost 0 bases, the J end lost 0 bases, and 11 bases lay between the germline ends. The germline V gene encodes CDR1 MNHEY and CDR2 SVGAGI. The CDR3 has 16 residues. The chain's CDR3 is CASSYSIIRVNTEAFF. CDR3 bases: TGTGCCAGCAGTTACTCGATAATACGGGTGAACACTGAAGCTTTCTTT.

This clone has a handful of counts. V usage is TRBV10-3 and J usage is TRBJ2-4; D might be TRBD1 (5 bases). Germline V gene data show CDR1 as ENHRY and CDR2 as SYGVKD. V was cut by 4 bases and J by 0 bases, with 13 bases left in between. This CDR3 comprises 16 residues. The CDR3: CAISAAQTVAKNIQYF. The CDR3 DNA follows: TGTGCCATCAGTGCGGCCCAGACAGTAGCCAAAAACATTCAGTACTTC.

The J gene is TRBJ1-1, the V gene TRBV28, with D perhaps matching TRBD1 (6 bases). The CDR3 contains 13 residues. V lost 2 bases and J 10 bases, leaving 14 bases between the germline ends. Germline values: CDR1 MDHEN, CDR2 SYDVKM. Written as DNA, the CDR3 is TGTGCCAGCAGTTTAGGGGGCAGGGTTAGAGCTTTCTTT. This codes for CASSLGGRVRAFF.

This clone was picked up one time. The chain's CDR3 is CASSLGDAAETQYF. The CDR3 coding sequence is TGCGCCAGCAGCTTGGGTGACGCGGCTGAGACCCAGTACTTC. The chain has TRBV5-1 and TRBJ2-5; D remains unclear. V was pared by 0 bases and J by 5 bases, with 11 bases between. CDR1 is SGHRS and CDR2 is YFSETQ in the germline V gene. There are 14 residues in the CDR3.

The chain has TRBV28 and TRBJ1-1; no reliable D call. This CDR3 is built from 15 residues. The germline V gene encodes CDR1 MDHEN and CDR2 SYDVKM. V lost 5 bases, J lost 3 bases, and 16 bases lay in between. CDR3 nucleotide sequence: TGTGCCAGCAGTCAGTTCTTTGGGCCTGACACTGAAGCTTTCTTT. Protein product: CASSQFFGPDTEAFF.

The chain recombines TRBV6-4 with TRBJ2-3; the D gene is possibly TRBD2 (6 bases). The V end lost 6 bases, the J end lost 0 bases, and 7 bases lay between the germline ends. The CDR3 runs 13 residues. Germline lookup yields CDR1 MRHNA and CDR2 SNTAGT. This CDR3 reads CASRRGSTDTQYF. The CDR3 region has the DNA TGTGCCAGCAGGCGGGGCAGCACAGATACGCAGTATTTT.

The table lists this clone with a count of one. This chain connects TRBV7-9 to TRBJ1-3; D is perhaps TRBD1 (6 bases). The CDR3 runs 12 residues. From germline, CDR1 is SEHNR and CDR2 FQNEAQ (reference sequence). Trimming cost V 6 bases and J 4 bases, with 7 bases left between them. CDR3 sequence: CASRDSGNTIYF. The DNA for the CDR3 is TGTGCCAGCAGGGACAGCGGAAACACCATATATTTT.

The chain joins TRBV5-1 to TRBJ2-3, with 14 bases identical to TRBD2. Germline V CDR1 and CDR2: SGHRS, YFSETQ. Trimming took 0 bases from V and 3 from J; bases not matched to a gene: 6. The CDR3 length is 18 residues. The DNA of the CDR3 is TGCGCCAGCAGCTTGGCTGGGACTAGCGGGGGAATGACAGATACGCAGTATTTT. Translating gives CASSLAGTSGGMTDTQYF. Looking up the rest from reference TRBV5-1 and TRBJ2-3 gives the full variable domain: KAGVTQTPRYLIKTRGQQVTLSCSPISGHRSVSWYQQTPGQGLQFLFEYFSETQRNKGNFPGRFSGRQFSNSRSEMNVSTLELGDSALYLCASSLAGTSGGMTDTQYFGPGTRLTVL.